The T cell receptor beta chain described here comes from a study of breast tumors, draining lymph nodes, adjacent tissues. Regarding the study as a whole: The data were judged consistent with most tumor T cells coming from lymph node and expanding in tumor. Tumor T cell lymph node origin was a supported hypothesis, not proven.

The CDR3 is 16 amino acids. Germline loops: CDR1 DFQATT, CDR2 SNEGSKA (reference sequence). Unmatched junction bases numbered 8, after V lost 0 bases and J lost 3 bases. Breast cancer patients provided tissue from their axillary draining lymph nodes. The table lists this clonotype with many counts. Its antigen remains unidentified. MiXCR, run by TCRdb on the multiplex PCR reads, gives a single entry per CDR3 protein. This sample has approximately 170,000 distinct CDR3 sequences, with approximately 30% found just once. J is TRBJ1-5 and V is TRBV20-1; 7 positions agree with TRBD1. The sequenced sample consisted of axillary lymph node tissue. The TCR originated in a female donor with breast cancer. Some clones in this sample may be carry-over from other donors' samples. The CDR3 protein is CSARDQGGNYNQPQHF. Written as DNA, the CDR3 is TGCAGTGCTAGAGATCAGGGGGGGAATTACAATCAGCCCCAGCATTTT.